The source of this T cell receptor beta chain is a study of blood T cell repertoires in COVID-19 (dated by TCRdb to 2020 to 2022). At the level of the whole study: Samples from collaborators originated in the United States, Italy and Spain and spanned both the acute and convalescent phases of COVID-19. The material from the prospective study consisted of cDNA or gDNA derived from T cells, B-cell-depleted T cells, or PBMCs. The dataset comprised deeply sampled blood TCRbeta repertoires from subjects exposed to, actively infected with, or recovered from COVID-19. The repertoires were released in a freely available public database intended as a resource for research on the immune response to SARS-CoV-2. The samples were drawn from the first 160 participants of the ongoing ImmuneRACE study and from 1,254 subjects provided by 6 global collaborators. The sample metadata nearly always contained a de-identified subject ID, COVID-19 status, age in years and sex. Where HLA class I and class II types were available, the types were taken from metadata supplied by the sample provider, not from assay-based typing. The paper as a whole reports these results and caveats: The amount of clinical and demographic metadata varied by source and participant and was provided uncurated.

Collaborating institutions collected whole blood in K2EDTA tubes following their own protocols. Collaborator samples were shipped for TCRbeta analysis as frozen whole blood, isolated PBMCs, or DNA extracted from either sample type. A word on this clone: There is no known antigen for this receptor. No base-level quality is on record; no much larger clone is a single base apart.

The junction shows trimming of 4 bases on V and 6 bases on J, plus 10 bases between the germline ends. CDR1 and CDR2 were assigned from the germline V gene as SGDLS and YYNGEE. The CDR3, cysteine through phenylalanine, is 13 amino acids long. The only DNA kept is the CDR3, 39 bases in frame from the first base. TCRbeta CDR3 regions were amplified from genomic DNA using the immunoSEQ Assay, a bias-controlled multiplex PCR. The authors' pipeline ran thus. Nucleated cell counts per sample were estimated from amplification of reference gene primers within the assay. To quantify the absolute abundance of each unique TCRbeta CDR3 rearrangement, sequence reads were collapsed and filtered. For each sample, productive Simpson clonality was calculated by taking the square root of Simpson's diversity index across productive rearrangements. The table was pulled from immuneACCESS by TCRdb, which kept in-frame rearrangements only. Such tables lose some clones; where checked, under half of the loss comes from unresolved V genes, and the rest has no known cause. Clone size and V and J calls were adopted from that table, with D and trimming inferred from the DNA. The sample table contains some 300,000 clones; only one count was recorded for 75% to 90% of them. The leading ten clones occupy about 2.5% of the sample.

The sequence came from a man aged 18 to 35 with active or convalescent COVID-19. The sequencing sample was made of peripheral blood. The chain was built from TRBV9 and TRBJ2-2; too little of a D gene remains to name it. The DNA sequence follows: TGTGCCAGCAGCCCTCGCGCGTCCGGGGAGCTGTTTTTT. Its translation is CASSPRASGELFF.